This TCR beta chain appears in the sequencing data of a study of cytomegalovirus exposure and HLA in healthy donors (dated by TCRdb to the late 2010s). For the wider study: An earlier analysis of roughly 610 of the donors reported 250 to 300 Gb of sequence data and some 110 million unique TCR beta sequences obtained from approximately 180 million T cells. To predict cytomegalovirus infection status, the study combined high-throughput TCR immunosequencing, statistical association of individual TCRs with disease status, and machine learning. Class I and class II HLA loci were covered by the typing at four-digit resolution. Roughly five DR-DQ haplotypes were treated as single units for association and clustering because of strong linkage in the cohort. A later genetic analysis took genome-wide SNP genotypes for 398 of the 666 donors and used that subset as a discovery cohort. Among roughly 400 genotyped donors of the cohort, an average of approximately 240,000 unique TCR beta nucleotide sequences was sequenced per donor, of which about 18% were non-productive. The study was designed to test whether signatures of past pathogen exposure could be identified by cataloging public T cell receptors. The T cell repertoires of 666 subjects were profiled by immunosequencing and related to cytomegalovirus serostatus. Rather than using new phenotypic data, the later analysis identified candidate immune exposures from TCR beta sequences and from how often those sequences occurred across donors. Among the approximately 400 genotyped donors, under 90% belonged to the genetic ancestry cluster associated with self-reported Caucasian donors. About 300 gigabases of sequencing data and approximately 84 million unique TCR sequences were included in an early release covering about 620 HLA-typed donors. Typing coverage differed by locus: A, B, C, DRB1 and DQB1 were typed in about 620-640 donors, DQA1 in 522, DPA1 in around 610, and DPB1 in 400 to 480. A later analysis re-examined previously published TCR beta repertoires from roughly 650 donors and added high-resolution HLA genotyping to investigate patterns of TCR occurrence. In an earlier analysis of roughly 580 of the donors, high-throughput TCR beta sequencing was used to judge whether each TCR beta V gene segment behaved as functional or pseudogenic. Every discovery cohort repertoire had been produced on one sequencing platform. Donor age, sex, ethnicity and CMV serostatus were compiled alongside the repertoire data. Besides the first cohort of 666 subjects, a separate validation cohort made up of roughly 120 different subjects was used. Points the paper makes about the study in general: Broadly in line with IMGT annotations, most TCR beta V segments showed up in productive rearrangements about 87% or about 30% of the time in an earlier analysis of several hundred of the donors. The classifier was reported to diagnose cytomegalovirus status with high specificity and sensitivity in both the original cohort and the validation cohort. Because counts were too low, 15 to 20 rarely observed V segments, including chromosome 9 orphons, were excluded from the earlier analysis of 587 of the donors. Most TCR sequences were observed very rarely across donors, whereas some public TCRs were present in many individuals. A later genetic analysis associated a missense DCLRE1C variant with V-gene and J-gene trimming of TCR beta chains, and an independent cohort replicated the association. In a later analysis, HLA-associated TCR beta chains showed more clonal expansion and lower generation probabilities than non-associated chains that were equally common. A later analysis reported that several top co-occurrence clusters appeared linked to parvovirus B19, influenza, CMV and Epstein-Barr virus. The cohort was sequenced for TCR beta chains only, and without alpha or paired-chain data the features that could be detected were limited. Linkage disequilibrium might explain the correlated functional status among segregating V segments, but an unknown experimental factor could not be excluded. In a later analysis, the rate of TCR association differed among HLA loci, with DRB1 alleles having the most associated TCRs and HLA-C alleles having the fewest. HLA typing was unavailable for some donors at each locus, so association tests used only the typed subset. When HLA alleles, especially DR and DQ, strongly co-occurred, TCR associations were difficult to assign to individual alleles. In a later analysis, most CMV-associated TCR beta chains were found to appear HLA-restricted, with HLA associations seemingly driven largely by CMV exposure. CMV serostatus was the only immune exposure information available for the cohort. A cluster of highly shared sequence variants was judged likely to be a technical artifact of the sequencing pipeline. In vitro tests confirmed that a few of the cytomegalovirus-associated TCR beta chains recognize cytomegalovirus antigens. Roughly uniform sequencing depth across donors was assumed in presence/absence analyses, although this assumption may not hold. In a later analysis, more than 15,000 TCR beta sequences were associated with specific HLA alleles at a false discovery rate of 0.05. According to the authors, the approach could potentially be generalized to other disease states and immunological phenotypes. A later genetic analysis reported fewer N-insertions in productive TCRs among donors in an Asian-associated ancestry cluster than the approximately 700-donor mean. The study listed over 150 TCR beta chains as associated with cytomegalovirus. Some IMGT-functional V segments, including TRBV6-2 and TRBV6-3, could not be told apart with the 87-base-pair reads, so those segments were excluded. A further reported finding was that TCR beta sequences accurately predicted the HLA-A and HLA-B alleles for most subjects in the first cohort.

V loses 2 bases, J loses 5 bases, and the germline ends lie 13 bases apart. From a lookup of the germline V gene, CDR1 and CDR2 are SNHLY and FYNNEI. The CDR3 has 14 amino acids, counting the end cysteine and phenylalanine. The CDR3 DNA has 42 bases and is translated from base 1. In its sample, this clone was seen once. Its antigen has not been determined. Within one base of it there is no much larger clone, and no base qualities were kept. In total, roughly 710 healthy bone marrow donors made up the cohort. At the time of sampling, all cohort members were nominally healthy, though unrecorded immune exposures were likely present. The donor tested CMV seropositive and was one of the 289 seropositive cohort members. A peripheral blood sample was provided by each donor, and peripheral blood mononuclear cells were used for TCR beta sequencing. Genomic DNA was extracted from the blood cell samples with the Qiagen DNeasy Blood Extraction Kit.

The receptor library was made with the immunoSEQ multiplex PCR assay. A mixture of 60 forward primers for TCR Vbeta segments and 13 reverse primers for TCR Jbeta segments was used in the multiplex PCR. Amplification of the CDR3 region of rearranged TCR beta genes was performed with a multiplex PCR assay on genomic DNA. The amplified TCR beta libraries were sequenced on the Illumina HiSeq System as 87-base-pair reads. As for the original processing: A later analysis tallied around 80 million unique TCR beta chains across the 550 to 850 repertoires, and around 10 million of those chains were shared by two or more donors. Raw reads were error-corrected and collapsed into unique sequences by a nearest-neighbor algorithm in which closely related sequences were merged to remove PCR and sequencing errors. CDR3 sequences were aligned to IMGT reference sequences to assign V, D and J gene segments. Each retained sequence needed at least a six-nucleotide match to both a V gene segment and a J gene segment. Rearrangements were classified as productive when the CDR3 lacked stop codons and remained in frame with V and J, and all other rearrangements were classified as non-productive. CDR3 was defined according to IMGT convention as the region running from the second conserved V-encoded cysteine to the conserved J-encoded phenylalanine. The earlier analysis of fewer than 750 of the donors excluded sequences that lacked an unambiguous match to a single V gene segment. In an earlier analysis of 587 of the donors, a V segment was called functional when productive rearrangements were above 56.7%, and segregating when the standard deviation between donors exceeded 5%. To diagnose cytomegalovirus status from the catalog of TCR beta chain sequences, a statistical classification framework was built. A later analysis assigned V and J genes by comparing TCR nucleotide sequences with IMGT/GENE-DB human TR gene sequences. The TCRdist pipeline was used in a later analysis to assign CDR3 sequences and most-parsimonious VDJ recombination scenarios. In a later analysis, every TCR beta chain was defined by the combination of its CDR3 amino acid sequence and its V-gene family, and reads without a unique V-gene family were dropped. As a way to deal with suspected cross-contamination and a sequencing artifact, a later analysis dropped 450 to 700 nucleotide sequences that were highly shared and had low generation probability. A later analysis calculated a clonal expansion index for each public chain from normalized within-repertoire ranks of inferred template counts. Generation probabilities in a later analysis came from a VDJ recombination model fitted to out-of-frame rearrangements, and those results were checked against IGoR. In a later analysis, TCR-TCR, TCR-HLA and TCR-CMV co-occurrence was scored with hypergeometric tests, and a repertoire-size bias correction was applied to TCR pairs. In a later analysis, false discovery rates were estimated by permuting HLA or CMV assignments 20 times. In a later analysis, co-occurring TCRs were grouped with DBSCAN, and TCRdist sequence similarity was added when clustering was performed within HLA-allele-positive subsets. Repertoires with fewer than 30,000 or more than 120,000 public chains, plus five repertoires with anomalous nucleotide sharing, were excluded from co-occurrence clustering. In its TCRdb copy, this immuneACCESS table keeps in-frame sequences only and misses some clones. Where compared with another copy, unresolved V genes explain less than half of these, and the others have no known cause. The DNA gave D and trimming, while V, J and clone size come from that table. The table for this sample lists 85,000 to 100,000 clones; approximately 80% of them were counted only once. In total, the top ten clones hold around 3% of the sample.

This TCR was recovered from a male donor in good health and CMV-seropositive. The chain couples TRBV2 to TRBJ2-7; a weak D assignment points to TRBD1 (6 bases agree). Sequenced input: PBMCs. The DNA reads TGTGCCAGCAGTGAATTGGGCAGGGGCCACGAGCAGTACTTC. The encoded protein is CASSELGRGHEQYF. Extended through the reference TRBV2 and TRBJ2-7 proteins, this CDR3 yields the full variable domain: EPEVTQTPSHQVTQMGQEVILRCVPISNHLYFYWYRQILGQKVEFLVSFYNNEISEKSEIFDDQFSVERPDGSNFTLKIRSTKLEDSAMYFCASSELGRGHEQYFGPGTRLTVT.